These T cell receptor beta chains were read from a single sample in a study of T cell responses to AZD1222 COVID-19 vaccine. The repertoire was sequenced with immunoSEQ multiplex PCR; TCRdb's copy has only in-frame clones and lacks some. The sample consists of over 55,000 clones, around 84% of them appearing once. The starting material was peripheral blood, obtained on day 0 of AZD1222 vaccination. These TCRs come from an adult in good health. CDR3s include the opening cysteine and the closing phenylalanine or tryptophan. Each record gives: J gene, D gene, clone size, V gene, CDR3 DNA, CDR3 protein. A D gene is named only where the DNA matches it firmly. For some rows the clone size is stated as once, few or many, or as a class when expanded; others skip it.

j_gene: TRBJ2-1; d_gene: NA; abundance: NA; v_gene: TRBV9; CDR3nt: TGTGCCAGCAGCGGGGCCGCCGGGCCCTACAATGAGCAGTTCTTC; CDR3aa: CASSGAAGPYNEQFF
j_gene: TRBJ2-3; d_gene: TRBD2; abundance: NA; v_gene: TRBV18; CDR3nt: TGTGCCAGCTCACCGCTCGGGACTAGCGGGGGGAACACAGATACGCAGTATTTT; CDR3aa: CASSPLGTSGGNTDTQYF
j_gene: TRBJ2-7; d_gene: TRBD2; abundance: NA; v_gene: TRBV15; CDR3nt: TGTGCCACCAGCAGAGATCTTTCGGGACTAGTGACATACGAGCAGTACTTC; CDR3aa: CATSRDLSGLVTYEQYF
j_gene: TRBJ2-7; d_gene: NA; abundance: few; v_gene: TRBV29-1; CDR3nt: TGCAGCGTTGAGGGGCTCGACTACGAGCAGTACTTC; CDR3aa: CSVEGLDYEQYF
j_gene: TRBJ1-1; d_gene: NA; abundance: NA; v_gene: TRBV19; CDR3nt: TGTGCCAGTAGTACCACCCCCCGGGACACTGAAGCTTTCTTT; CDR3aa: CASSTTPRDTEAFF
j_gene: TRBJ2-2; d_gene: NA; abundance: NA; v_gene: TRBV5-8; CDR3nt: TGTGCCAGCTCAGGGAACACCGGGGAGCTGTTTTTT; CDR3aa: CASSGNTGELFF
j_gene: TRBJ2-2; d_gene: NA; abundance: NA; v_gene: TRBV2; CDR3nt: TGTGCCAGCAGTGATGGGATTCAGGGCTATTTGGCTAACACCGGGGAGCTGTTTTTT; CDR3aa: CASSDGIQGYLANTGELFF
j_gene: TRBJ2-1; d_gene: TRBD1; abundance: NA; v_gene: TRBV19; CDR3nt: TGTGCCAGTAGTATAGTTCAGGGGGCAAGAGAGCAGTTCTTC; CDR3aa: CASSIVQGAREQFF
j_gene: TRBJ1-6; d_gene: NA; abundance: NA; v_gene: TRBV5-1; CDR3nt: TGCGCCAGCAGCTTGATAGGCAGAACCAATTCACCCCTCCACTTT; CDR3aa: CASSLIGRTNSPLHF
j_gene: TRBJ1-2; d_gene: NA; abundance: NA; v_gene: TRBV20-1; CDR3nt: TGCAGTGCTAGTTCAGGGGATCACTATGGCTACACCTTC; CDR3aa: CSASSGDHYGYTF
j_gene: TRBJ1-1; d_gene: NA; abundance: NA; v_gene: TRBV29-1; CDR3nt: TGCAGCGTTGCAGGCCAGCCGAACACTGAAGCTTTCTTT; CDR3aa: CSVAGQPNTEAFF
j_gene: TRBJ2-7; d_gene: NA; abundance: NA; v_gene: TRBV6-5; CDR3nt: TGTGCCAGCAAGCGGACCGCGGATTCGAACGAGCAGTACTTC; CDR3aa: CASKRTADSNEQYF
j_gene: TRBJ1-4; d_gene: NA; abundance: NA; v_gene: TRBV21-1; CDR3nt: NA; CDR3aa: CASPFTGLMKNCFF
j_gene: TRBJ1-2; d_gene: NA; abundance: NA; v_gene: TRBV4-2; CDR3nt: TGTGCCAGCAGCCAAGTCGGCTCGGCTAACTATGGCTACACCTTC; CDR3aa: CASSQVGSANYGYTF
j_gene: TRBJ2-7; d_gene: NA; abundance: once; v_gene: TRBV11-3; CDR3nt: TGTGCCAGCAGCTTAGAACCGGAGGGCGAGCAGTACTTC; CDR3aa: CASSLEPEGEQYF
j_gene: TRBJ1-1; d_gene: NA; abundance: NA; v_gene: TRBV21-1; CDR3nt: TGTGCCAGCTGGAACACGCGGGACAGGGCTCCTTTGTACACTGAAGCTTTCTTT; CDR3aa: CASWNTRDRAPLYTEAFF
j_gene: TRBJ1-1; d_gene: NA; abundance: once; v_gene: TRBV14; CDR3nt: TGTGCCAGCAGCCCAGGGCTGAACACTGAAGCTTTCTTT; CDR3aa: CASSPGLNTEAFF
j_gene: TRBJ1-4; d_gene: TRBD1; abundance: NA; v_gene: TRBV5-6; CDR3nt: TGTGCCAGCAGCGTGGGGACAGGGGTAAATGAAAAACTGTTTTTT; CDR3aa: CASSVGTGVNEKLFF
j_gene: TRBJ1-1; d_gene: NA; abundance: NA; v_gene: TRBV7-9; CDR3nt: TGTGCCAGCAGCCTGGGTAGGTCTGAAGCTTTCTTT; CDR3aa: CASSLGRSEAFF
j_gene: TRBJ1-5; d_gene: NA; abundance: once; v_gene: TRBV20-1; CDR3nt: TGCAGTGCTAGTCAGCGGGAGGGCAATCAGCCCCAGCATTTT; CDR3aa: CSASQREGNQPQHF
j_gene: TRBJ2-3; d_gene: TRBD1; abundance: NA; v_gene: TRBV4-3; CDR3nt: TGCGCCAGCAGCTCACAGGGGGCTGGAGATACGCAGTATTTT; CDR3aa: CASSSQGAGDTQYF
j_gene: TRBJ2-7; d_gene: NA; abundance: NA; v_gene: TRBV10-3; CDR3nt: TGTGCCATCAGTGAGTCCAAGGACAGTAGCGAGCAGTACTTC; CDR3aa: CAISESKDSSEQYF
j_gene: TRBJ2-3; d_gene: NA; abundance: NA; v_gene: TRBV5-8; CDR3nt: TGTGCCAGCAGTCTGGTTTCGGCGCGAAACACAGATACGCAGTATTTT; CDR3aa: CASSLVSARNTDTQYF
j_gene: TRBJ1-2; d_gene: TRBD1; abundance: once; v_gene: TRBV19; CDR3nt: TGTGCCAGTAATCGATTAGGGGGCGCGGATGGCTACACCTTC; CDR3aa: CASNRLGGADGYTF
j_gene: TRBJ2-2; d_gene: NA; abundance: NA; v_gene: TRBV7-9; CDR3nt: TGTGCCAGCAGCCCGACAGGTTACACCGGGGAGCTGTTTTTT; CDR3aa: CASSPTGYTGELFF
j_gene: TRBJ2-3; d_gene: TRBD2; abundance: NA; v_gene: TRBV2; CDR3nt: TGTGCCAGCAGTGAGGGAACTAGCGGGGGGGCAGATACGCAGTATTTT; CDR3aa: CASSEGTSGGADTQYF
j_gene: TRBJ1-1; d_gene: TRBD1; abundance: NA; v_gene: TRBV12-3/TRBV12-4; CDR3nt: TGTGCCAGCAGTTCCGACAGGGGATCAGCTTTCTTT; CDR3aa: CASSSDRGSAFF
j_gene: TRBJ1-1; d_gene: NA; abundance: NA; v_gene: TRBV5-1; CDR3nt: TGCGCCAGCAGCTGGGGGGGACAAAAGGAGGCTTTCTTT; CDR3aa: CASSWGGQKEAFF
j_gene: TRBJ1-6; d_gene: NA; abundance: NA; v_gene: TRBV5-4; CDR3nt: TGTGCCAGCAGCTTCGGACAGAGTAAAAATTCACCCCTCCACTTT; CDR3aa: CASSFGQSKNSPLHF